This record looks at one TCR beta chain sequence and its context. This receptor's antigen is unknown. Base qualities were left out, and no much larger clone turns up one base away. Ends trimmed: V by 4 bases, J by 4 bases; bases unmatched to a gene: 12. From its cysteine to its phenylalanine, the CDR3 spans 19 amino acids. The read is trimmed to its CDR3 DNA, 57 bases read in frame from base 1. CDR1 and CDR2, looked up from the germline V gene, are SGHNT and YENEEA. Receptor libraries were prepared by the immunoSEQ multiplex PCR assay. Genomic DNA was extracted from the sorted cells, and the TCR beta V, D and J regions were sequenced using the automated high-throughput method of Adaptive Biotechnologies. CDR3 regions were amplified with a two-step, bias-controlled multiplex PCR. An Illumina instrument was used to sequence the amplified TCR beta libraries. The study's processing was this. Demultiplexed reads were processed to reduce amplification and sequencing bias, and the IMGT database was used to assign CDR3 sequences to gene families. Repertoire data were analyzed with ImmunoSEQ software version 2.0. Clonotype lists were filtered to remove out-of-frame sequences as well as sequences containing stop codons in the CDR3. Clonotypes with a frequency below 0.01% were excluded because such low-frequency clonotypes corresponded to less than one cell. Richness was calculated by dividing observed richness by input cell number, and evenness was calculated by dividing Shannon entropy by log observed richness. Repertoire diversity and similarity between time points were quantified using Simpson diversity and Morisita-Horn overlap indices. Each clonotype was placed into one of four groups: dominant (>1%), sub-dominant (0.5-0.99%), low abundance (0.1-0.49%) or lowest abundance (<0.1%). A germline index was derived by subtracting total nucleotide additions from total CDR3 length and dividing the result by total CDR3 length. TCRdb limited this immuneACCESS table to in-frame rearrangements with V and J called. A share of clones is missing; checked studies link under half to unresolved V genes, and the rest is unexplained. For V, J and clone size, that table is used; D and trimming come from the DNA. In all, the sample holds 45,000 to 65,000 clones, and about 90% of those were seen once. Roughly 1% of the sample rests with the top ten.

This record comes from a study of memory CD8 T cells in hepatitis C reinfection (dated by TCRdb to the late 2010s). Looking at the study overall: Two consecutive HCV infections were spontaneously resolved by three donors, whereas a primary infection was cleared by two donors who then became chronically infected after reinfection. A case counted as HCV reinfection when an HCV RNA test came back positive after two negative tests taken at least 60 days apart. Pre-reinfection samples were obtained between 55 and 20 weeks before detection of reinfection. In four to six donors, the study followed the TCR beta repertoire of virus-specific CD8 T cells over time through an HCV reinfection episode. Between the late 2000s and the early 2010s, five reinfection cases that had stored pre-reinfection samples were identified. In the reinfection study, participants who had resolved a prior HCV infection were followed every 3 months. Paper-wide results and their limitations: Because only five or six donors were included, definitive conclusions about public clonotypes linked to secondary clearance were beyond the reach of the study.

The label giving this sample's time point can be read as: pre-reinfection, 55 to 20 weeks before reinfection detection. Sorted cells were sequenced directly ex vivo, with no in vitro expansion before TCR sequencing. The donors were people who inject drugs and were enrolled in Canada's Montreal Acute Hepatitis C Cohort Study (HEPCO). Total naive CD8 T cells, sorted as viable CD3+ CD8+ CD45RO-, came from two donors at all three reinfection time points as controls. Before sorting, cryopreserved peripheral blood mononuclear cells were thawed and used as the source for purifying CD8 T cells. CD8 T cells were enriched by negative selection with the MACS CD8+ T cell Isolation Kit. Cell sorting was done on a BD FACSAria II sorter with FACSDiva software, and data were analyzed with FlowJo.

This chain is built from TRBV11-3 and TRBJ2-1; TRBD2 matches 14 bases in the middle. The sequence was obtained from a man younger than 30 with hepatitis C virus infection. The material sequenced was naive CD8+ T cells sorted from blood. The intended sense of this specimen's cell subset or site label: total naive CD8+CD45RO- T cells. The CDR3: CASSSTGTSGSIRYNEQFF. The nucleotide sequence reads TGTGCCAGCAGCTCGACCGGGACTAGCGGGAGTATAAGGTACAATGAGCAGTTCTTC.